This T cell receptor beta chain was obtained from a study of blood T cell repertoires in COVID-19 (dated by TCRdb to about 2020). General notes on the study: Samples covering the acute and convalescent phases of COVID-19 were provided by collaborators in the United States, Italy and Spain. The prospective study material was composed of cDNA or gDNA derived from T cells, B-cell-depleted T cells, or PBMCs. Subjects who had been exposed to COVID-19, were actively infected with it, or had recovered from it provided the deeply sampled blood TCRbeta repertoires that made up the dataset. A freely available public database, intended as a resource for researchers studying the immune response to SARS-CoV-2, is where the repertoires were released. The samples were drawn from the first 160 participants of the ongoing ImmuneRACE study and from under 1,500 subjects provided by 6 global collaborators. Nearly every sample came with metadata listing a de-identified subject ID, COVID-19 status, age in years and sex. HLA class I and class II types, where available, came from metadata supplied by the sample provider rather than from assay-based typing.

A note on this clone: Its recognized antigen is unknown. No base qualities exist here, and no much larger clone lies one base off it.

Sequences SGHDT (CDR1) and YYEEEE (CDR2) are obtained from the germline V gene. Germline trimming amounts to 0 bases on V and 4 bases on J, with 7 as the count of junction bases outside the gene matches. Taken from cysteine to phenylalanine, the CDR3 has 16 residues. Left in the record is the CDR3 DNA by itself, 48 bases read in frame from the first base. A second Seattle source provided samples from volunteer blood donors who had recovered from COVID-19. The collaborating institutions used their own protocols to collect whole blood in K2EDTA tubes. Collaborator samples were shipped for TCRbeta analysis as frozen whole blood, isolated PBMCs, or DNA extracted from either sample type. Points the paper makes about the study in general: Clinical and demographic metadata were provided uncurated, with the amount varying by source and participant.

TCRbeta CDR3 regions were amplified from genomic DNA using the immunoSEQ Assay, a bias-controlled multiplex PCR. The study's own analysis went as follows. The number of nucleated cells in each sample was estimated from the amplification of reference gene primers within the assay. To quantify the absolute abundance of each unique TCRbeta CDR3 rearrangement, sequence reads were collapsed and filtered. Productive Simpson clonality was computed per sample as the square root of Simpson's diversity index over productive rearrangements. Sourced from immuneACCESS, this table was stored by TCRdb with only in-frame sequences that have V and J called. A share of the clones is absent; for the studies checked, an unresolved V gene accounts for under half, and the remainder has no known explanation. The V and J calls and clone size come from that table; D and trimming were worked out from the DNA. This sample has 200,000 to 250,000 clones in its table, and about 85% of those were observed once. The ten largest clones take up under 3.5% of the sample.

This receptor was obtained from a man in his fifties or sixties who had recovered from COVID-19. The sequenced sample was peripheral blood. Recombination linked TRBV5-6 to TRBJ1-5, with 7 bases in between that match TRBD1. The encoded CDR3 is CASSLGRPGGNQPQHF. The DNA is as follows: TGTGCCAGCAGCTTGGGCCGGCCAGGGGGTAATCAGCCCCAGCATTTT.